This is a list of T cell receptor beta chains from one sample in a study of T cell repertoires in cytomegalovirus infection. TCRdb reanalysed the reads using MiXCR and keeps one entry per CDR3 protein. This table holds approximately 110,000 distinct CDR3 sequences, 25% to 35% found once. These TCRs are of unknown antigen specificity. The material sequenced was CD8+ T cells from cultured PBMCs, taken from culture after CMV antigen stimulation. These receptor sequences come from a human donor in good health (CMV status not recorded). Some clones in this sample may be carry-over from other donors' samples. CDR3s include the opening cysteine and the closing phenylalanine or tryptophan. D genes are given only for firm matches. Size is omitted from some rows. Given values are once, few, many or a class for expanded clones.

V gene	J gene	D gene	clone size	CDR3 protein	CDR3 DNA
TRBV7-9	TRBJ2-3	NA	few	CASRQSRRDSTDTQYF	TGTGCCAGCAGGCAAAGTCGTAGGGACAGCACAGATACGCAGTATTTT
TRBV9	TRBJ2-1	TRBD2	few	CASSPAGGGIDEQFF	TGTGCCAGCAGCCCCGCTGGGGGAGGGATCGATGAGCAGTTCTTC
TRBV20-1	TRBJ1-5	TRBD1	NA	CSAPGDRVQNSNQPQHF	TGCAGTGCTCCGGGGGACAGGGTCCAAAATAGCAATCAGCCCCAGCATTTT
TRBV19	TRBJ1-2	NA	few	CASTPRPQGDWGYTF	TGTGCCAGTACCCCACGGCCGCAGGGAGATTGGGGCTACACCTTC
TRBV13	TRBJ2-4	NA	NA	CASSPAEGHKNIQYF	TGTGCCAGCAGTCCCGCGGAGGGACACAAAAACATTCAGTACTTC
TRBV4-1	TRBJ2-2	TRBD2	NA	CASSQFYGRGETGELFF	TGCGCCAGCAGCCAATTCTATGGGCGGGGGGAGACCGGGGAGCTGTTTTTT
TRBV12-5	TRBJ2-7	NA	NA	CASGLIRDPYEQYF	TGTGCTAGTGGTTTGATCCGGGATCCCTACGAGCAGTACTTC
TRBV2	TRBJ2-5	TRBD2	many	CASSETLAGGQETQYF	TGTGCCAGCAGTGAAACCCTAGCGGGGGGTCAAGAGACCCAGTACTTC
TRBV2	TRBJ1-2	NA	few	CASIRANYGYTF	TGTGCCAGCATAAGGGCTAACTATGGCTACACCTTC
TRBV6-2/TRBV6-3	TRBJ2-7	NA	NA	CASTRDIRTYEQYF	TGTGCCAGCACCCGGGACATAAGGACCTACGAGCAGTACTTC
TRBV7-9	TRBJ1-6	NA	many	CASAGFYNSPLHF	TGTGCCAGCGCGGGATTCTATAATTCACCCCTCCACTTT
TRBV7-6	TRBJ1-5	NA	few	CASSLEGGGNQPQHF	TGTGCCAGCAGCTTAGAGGGAGGAGGTAATCAGCCCCAGCATTTT
TRBV15	TRBJ1-5	TRBD1	many	CATSSALRTGGINQPQHF	TGTGCCACCAGCAGCGCTTTACGTACAGGGGGCATCAATCAGCCCCAGCATTTT
TRBV12-3/TRBV12-4	TRBJ2-7	NA	NA	CASSASAYEQYF	TGTGCCAGCAGCGCCTCGGCCTACGAGCAGTACTTC
TRBV5-5	TRBJ1-1	TRBD1	few	CASSLVPRDSKNTEAFF	TGTGCCAGCAGCTTGGTACCCCGGGACAGCAAGAACACTGAAGCTTTCTTT
TRBV10-3	TRBJ1-1	NA	few	CAISESTEPNTEAFF	TGTGCCATCAGTGAGTCGACAGAGCCGAACACTGAAGCTTTCTTT
TRBV18	TRBJ2-7	NA	NA	CASSGTQTYEQYF	TGTGCCAGCTCCGGGACACAGACCTACGAGCAGTACTTC
TRBV28	TRBJ2-7	TRBD1	once	CASSFKGQGDYEQYF	TGTGCCAGCAGTTTCAAGGGACAGGGAGATTACGAGCAGTACTTC
TRBV3-1	TRBJ2-5	TRBD2	NA	CASSPSGGRQETQYF	TGTGCCAGCAGCCCTAGCGGGGGGAGACAAGAGACCCAGTACTTC
TRBV7-4	TRBJ1-1	NA	NA	CASSSRMSREAFF	TGTGCCAGCAGCTCCCGGATGAGCCGGGAAGCTTTCTTT
TRBV5-6	TRBJ1-2	NA	NA	CASSQDGAAGYTF	TGTGCCAGCAGCCAAGATGGGGCAGCCGGCTACACCTTC
TRBV6-1	TRBJ2-3	NA	NA	CASSLIRGASTDTQYF	TGTGCCAGCAGCCTGATCCGGGGGGCTAGCACAGATACGCAGTATTTT
TRBV5-1	TRBJ2-5	NA	NA	CASKDWDGQETQYF	TGCGCCAGCAAGGATTGGGACGGGCAAGAGACCCAGTACTTC
TRBV19	TRBJ2-3	NA	NA	CASSPDGTDTQYF	TGTGCCAGTAGTCCGGACGGCACAGATACGCAGTATTTT
TRBV20-1	TRBJ1-2	NA	NA	CSAQNGYTF	TGCAGTGCGCAAAATGGCTACACCTTC
TRBV27	TRBJ2-1	TRBD2	NA	CASSLGLAGHYEQFF	TGTGCCAGCAGTTTAGGGCTAGCGGGGCACTATGAGCAGTTCTTC
TRBV29-1	TRBJ2-1	TRBD2	NA	CSVRREGPYNEQFF	TGCAGCGTTAGGAGGGAGGGACCCTACAATGAGCAGTTCTTC
TRBV12-3/TRBV12-4	TRBJ2-7	NA	NA	CASSLDREGVYEQYF	TGTGCCAGCAGTTTAGATAGGGAAGGGGTCTACGAGCAGTACTTC
TRBV9	TRBJ2-2	TRBD1	NA	CASSFSTGSTGELFF	TGTGCCAGCAGCTTCTCGACAGGGAGCACCGGGGAGCTGTTTTTT
TRBV7-2	TRBJ2-3	NA	few	CASSLGVPPTDTQYF	TGTGCCAGCAGCTTAGGTGTCCCGCCCACAGATACGCAGTATTTT
TRBV7-2	TRBJ1-6	NA	NA	CASGSSPLHF	TGTGCCAGCGGTAGTTCACCCCTCCACTTT
TRBV20-1	TRBJ2-5	TRBD2	NA	CSAPEGLAGPKYQETQYF	TGCAGTGCCCCAGAGGGCCTAGCGGGACCGAAGTACCAAGAGACCCAGTACTTC
TRBV7-6	TRBJ2-7	TRBD1	NA	CASSLRTGRSDEQYF	TGTGCCAGCAGCCTACGGACAGGCCGGTCGGACGAGCAGTACTTC
TRBV12-3/TRBV12-4	TRBJ2-7	NA	NA	CASTTGTGEQYF	TGTGCCAGCACCACAGGGACGGGAGAGCAGTACTTC
TRBV6-4	TRBJ1-1	NA	once	CASSDSKGTEAFF	TGTGCCAGCAGTGATTCCAAGGGAACTGAAGCTTTCTTT
TRBV11-2	TRBJ2-1	NA	NA	CASSYMLNEQFF	TGTGCCAGCAGCTACATGCTTAATGAGCAGTTCTTC
TRBV3-1	TRBJ2-3	NA	few	CASSPSWDQYQDTQYF	TGTGCCAGCAGCCCCAGCTGGGATCAGTACCAGGATACGCAGTATTTT
TRBV20-1	TRBJ1-1	TRBD1	NA	CSAMDRGLTEAFF	TGCAGTGCCATGGACAGGGGGCTAACTGAAGCTTTCTTT
TRBV5-5	TRBJ2-1	NA	few	CASILDRAYNEQFF	NA
TRBV15	TRBJ2-7	NA	NA	CATSRVGSSGLYEQYF	TGTGCCACCAGCAGAGTAGGATCCTCCGGGCTCTACGAGCAGTACTTC
TRBV7-2	TRBJ2-7	TRBD1	NA	CASSATPGTGGYEQYF	TGTGCCAGCAGCGCGACACCCGGGACAGGGGGCTACGAGCAGTACTTC
TRBV28	TRBJ1-5	NA	few	CASSPAPAGNQPQHF	TGTGCCAGCAGTCCAGCGCCGGCAGGCAATCAGCCCCAGCATTTT
TRBV20-1	TRBJ1-2	NA	few	CSARETGKNYGYTF	TGCAGTGCTAGAGAGACGGGGAAGAACTATGGCTACACCTTC
TRBV7-2	TRBJ2-1	TRBD2	few	CASSLELAGGITPYNEQFF	TGTGCCAGCAGCTTAGAGTTAGCGGGGGGGATAACCCCTTACAATGAGCAGTTCTTC
TRBV4-3	TRBJ2-2	NA	few	CASSQLGTGTNTGELFF	TGCGCCAGCAGCCAATTGGGTACAGGGACGAACACCGGGGAGCTGTTTTTT
TRBV7-9	TRBJ1-5	NA	NA	CASSLAGQGSGPQHF	TGTGCCAGCAGCTTAGCGGGGCAGGGAAGTGGACCCCAGCATTTT
TRBV7-8	TRBJ2-7	NA	NA	CASSLPDRPYEQYF	TGTGCCAGCAGCTTACCCGACAGACCCTACGAGCAGTACTTC
TRBV7-2	TRBJ2-1	TRBD1	few	CASSADRGLYEQFF	TGTGCCAGCAGCGCCGACAGGGGGCTTTATGAGCAGTTCTTC
TRBV6-1	TRBJ2-4	NA	NA	CASRQPGRVLGQYF	TGTGCCAGCAGACAACCGGGACGCGTACTGGGGCAGTACTTC
TRBV29-1	TRBJ2-2	NA	NA	CSVEDEGYTGELFF	TGCAGCGTTGAAGATGAGGGGTACACCGGGGAGCTGTTTTTT
TRBV19	TRBJ2-7	TRBD2	NA	CASSPGGAGYEQYF	TGTGCCAGTAGTCCCGGGGGGGCGGGCTACGAGCAGTACTTC